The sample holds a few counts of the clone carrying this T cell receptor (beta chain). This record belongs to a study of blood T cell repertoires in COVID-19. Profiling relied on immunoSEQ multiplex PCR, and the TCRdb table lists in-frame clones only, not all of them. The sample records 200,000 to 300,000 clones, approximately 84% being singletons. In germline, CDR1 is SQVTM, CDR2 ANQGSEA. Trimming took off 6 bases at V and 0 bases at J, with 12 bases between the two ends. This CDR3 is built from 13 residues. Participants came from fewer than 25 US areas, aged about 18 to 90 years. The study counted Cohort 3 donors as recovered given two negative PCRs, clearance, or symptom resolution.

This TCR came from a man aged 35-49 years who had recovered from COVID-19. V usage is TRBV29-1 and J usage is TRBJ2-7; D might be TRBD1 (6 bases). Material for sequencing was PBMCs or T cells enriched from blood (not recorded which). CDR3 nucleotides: TGCAGCGTGTCAGGACAGACCTCCTACGAGCAGTACTTC. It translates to CSVSGQTSYEQYF.